Reported below is one TCR beta chain. Its cognate antigen is unknown. The table came from immunoSEQ multiplex PCR; TCRdb's copy has only in-frame clones and leaves some out. Of 7,500 to 10,000 clones in the sample, approximately 57% were seen once. Median post-mortem interval was more than nine hours for GI, liver, skin and lymphoid tissues. Trimming cost V 0 bases and J 4 bases, with 13 bases left between them. Germline V gene data show CDR1 as SGDLS and CDR2 as YYNGEE. The CDR3 is 16 amino acids. These data belong to a study of tissue T cells after allogeneic stem cell transplantation. Findings and caveats of the study: In patients and mice, blood and spleen missed much of tissue repertoire. The study did not identify alloreactive or antigen-specific tissue TCRs, and some clones might be persisting host cells. Few T cell clones were shared across patients, but motif clusters showed tissue-specific shared signatures.

The clonotype originates from a woman aged 18-55 years with breast cancer. V usage is TRBV9 and J usage is TRBJ2-2; D gene uncertain. Here the sequenced sample was tissue from the jejunum, taken at autopsy. The CDR3 reads CASSVAGLVSTGELFF. DNA for the CDR3: TGTGCCAGCAGCGTAGCGGGCCTAGTGAGCACCGGGGAGCTGTTTTTT.